This paragraph covers one TCR beta chain sequence. The antigen it recognizes is unknown. No base quality information exists; no much larger clone differs at one position. Library prep was done by the immunoSEQ multiplex PCR assay. Alongside multiparametric flow cytometry, deep sequencing of rearranged TCR beta loci was used to profile the T cell repertoires. TCRdb obtained this table from immuneACCESS and retained in-frame rearrangements with V and J assigned. These tables miss some clones; where compared with another copy, unresolved V genes account for less than half of the shortfall, and the remainder is unexplained. The sample table lists tens of thousands of clones, 84% of them with a count of one. The ten most abundant clones make up roughly 15% of the sample. The data belong to a study of lymphopenia after photon versus proton radiotherapy (dated by TCRdb to the late 2010s). Turning to the overall study: The immunological effects of photon versus proton radiation therapy were compared in patients with gastrointestinal tumors who developed high-grade lymphopenia. The cohort comprised more than 15 patients with gastrointestinal tumors who received either photon or proton therapy and then developed lymphopenia. The goal of the study was to characterize the differences between the two radiation modalities in how they affect the immune system. Study-wide conclusions, independent of this receptor: Proton-treated patients stayed relatively stable during treatment, while photon-treated patients lost naive T cells and TCR diversity and gained effector/memory populations. The authors looked at the survival association only in patients who died, and they framed better survival with proton therapy as a possibility rather than a demonstrated result. Among patients across the cohort who died, overall survival time showed an inverse correlation with a larger post-nadir drop in TCR diversity. After the lymphocyte count nadir, repertoires from photon-treated patients showed oligoclonal expansion, particularly of CD8+ Temra cells, and this expansion drove the decline in diversity.

Based on the germline V gene, the CDR1 and CDR2 sequences are SNHLY and FYNNEI. Cut back by 8 bases and 2 bases, the V and J ends lie 15 bases apart. Including cysteine and phenylalanine, the CDR3 has 15 amino acids. The DNA shown is the 45-base CDR3, in frame from base 1. This sequence originates from a woman in her 70s with pancreatic cancer. Sample: peripheral blood, taken from a patient treated with proton-based radiotherapy. The V and J genes are TRBV2 and TRBJ1-4; TRBD1 is possibly the D segment (6 matching bases). The CDR3 corresponds to CASLGGADTNEKLFF. DNA sequence: TGTGCCAGCCTCGGGGGGGCAGATACTAATGAAAAACTGTTTTTT.